Here is one T cell receptor (beta chain) with its context. The antigen is unknown. The sample's treatment: oral pan-JAK inhibitor, 5-10 mg twice daily. V dropped 1 base and J dropped 0; count of bases not matched to a gene: 19. This CDR3 has 21 residues. In germline, CDR1 is SGHRS, CDR2 YFSETQ. This entry is derived from a study of CD8+ T cells in alopecia areata. Study at large: Tofacitinib administration persisted for 6 to 18 months, succeeded by 6 months off drug. Severity in treated patients was scored by percentage of scalp area affected.

Sequencing templates came from extracted RNA that was reverse transcribed into cDNA. Clones were read by immunoSEQ multiplex PCR, and TCRdb kept only the in-frame ones, dropping some. This table holds 270,000 or so clones, about 62% found once. Study-wide points: Between patients, shared TCR sequences were less clear than in mice. This was possibly due in part to HLA diversity in the patient population.

The chain is built from TRBV5-1 and TRBJ2-3; TRBD1 agrees at 8 bases. This sequence originates from a human donor with alopecia areata. The sample here was CD4+ T cells sorted from blood, taken at week 24, from a patient treated with tofacitinib. The CDR3 region has the DNA TGCGCCAGCAGCTTGTGGGGGACAGGAGGGCTGAGTTCGACTAGCACAGATACGCAGTATTTT. Protein product: CASSLWGTGGLSSTSTDTQYF.